Shown below are 12 T cell receptor beta chains from a single sample sequenced in a study of blood T cell repertoires in COVID-19. The data were produced by immunoSEQ multiplex PCR, yet TCRdb's version contains in-frame clones alone and is incomplete. Of roughly 130,000 clones listed, roughly 90% are singletons. Sequenced material: peripheral blood. These receptor sequences come from a human donor with COVID-19, enrolled during active disease. The donor label of this sample is uncertain.

The chain recombines TRBV25-1 with TRBJ2-3; 12 bases agree with TRBD1. The CDR3 is 17 amino acids. Germline values: CDR1 MGHDK, CDR2 SYGVNS. The trim removed 5 bases at V and 3 bases at J, leaving 9 bases unmatched. The chain's CDR3 is CASSPVGTGGATDTQYF. In DNA form, the CDR3 reads TGTGCCAGCAGTCCGGTGGGGACAGGGGGCGCGACAGATACGCAGTATTTT.

The chain links TRBV10-3 to TRBJ1-1; tentatively, D is TRBD1 (6 bases). This CDR3 contains 14 residues. Trimming left V 3 bases short and J 4 bases short, with 12 bases between. The germline V gene encodes CDR1 ENHRY and CDR2 SYGVKD. The CDR3 protein is CAISETGTSTEAFF. The CDR3 DNA reads as TGTGCCATCAGTGAAACAGGGACGAGCACTGAAGCTTTCTTT.

The chain is built from TRBV12-3 or TRBV12-4 and TRBJ2-7; D might be TRBD2 (6 bases). This CDR3 has 13 amino acids. Trimming shortened V by 6 bases and J by 6 bases, and 15 bases separated the two germline ends. The CDR3 loop is CASSQSPGAEQYF. CDR3 sequence (DNA): TGTGCCAGCAGCCAAAGTCCGGGAGCCGAGCAGTACTTC.

This clone appeared once. The chain couples TRBV2 to TRBJ1-4, with D tentatively TRBD1 (6 bases). Trimming left V 6 bases short and J 7 bases short, with 18 bases between. Germline V gene lookup returns CDR1 SNHLY and CDR2 FYNNEI. CDR3 length equals 15 residues. CDR3 sequence: CASSVDRPGGEKLFF. The CDR3 nucleotides are TGTGCCAGCAGCGTTGACAGGCCGGGGGGTGAAAAACTGTTTTTT. Full variable domain (outside the CDR3, taken from reference TRBV2 and TRBJ1-4): EPEVTQTPSHQVTQMGQEVILRCVPISNHLYFYWYRQILGQKVEFLVSFYNNEISEKSEIFDDQFSVERPDGSNFTLKIRSTKLEDSAMYFCASSVDRPGGEKLFFGSGTQLSVL.

The CDR3 region has the DNA TGCAGCGTTGCGAGTCAATGGCAGTTCTTC. The encoded protein is CSVASQWQFF. The V call is TRBV29-1, the J call TRBJ2-1; D gene ambiguous. The CDR3 extends over 10 amino acids. The germline gives CDR1 SQVTM, CDR2 ANQGSEA. Trimming shortened V by 4 bases and J by 12 bases, and 10 bases separated the two germline ends.

This chain joins TRBV6-5 and TRBJ2-2; possibly TRBD1 for D (6 bases). Germline CDR1 reads MNHEY; CDR2 reads SVGAGI. The CDR3 length is 12 residues. V was shortened by 9 bases and J by 7 bases, with 12 bases between the two germline ends. CDR3 DNA sequence: TGTGCCAGTCGACAGGCGGGCGGGGAGCTGTTTTTT. This sequence encodes CASRQAGGELFF.

The chain links TRBV7-3 to TRBJ1-5; D unresolved. With 2 bases removed from V and 5 bases from J, the gap between germline ends came to 10 bases. Germline V gene data show CDR1 as SGHTA and CDR2 as FQGTGA. CDR3 length equals 14 residues. The CDR3 loop is CASSLPRSHQPQHF. As DNA, the CDR3 is TGTGCCAGCAGCTTACCCAGGTCCCATCAGCCCCAGCATTTT. Full variable domain (rest looked up from reference TRBV7-3 and TRBJ1-5): GAGVSQTPSNKVTEKGKYVELRCDPISGHTALYWYRQSLGQGPEFLIYFQGTGAADDSGLPNDRFFAVRPEGSVSTLKIQRTERGDSAVYLCASSLPRSHQPQHFGDGTRLSIL.

This sequence joins TRBV6-5 and TRBJ2-7; the D is unclear. The CDR3 totals 15 residues. V gave up 0 bases and J gave up 2 bases, with 11 bases separating them. Germline CDR1 MNHEY, CDR2 SVGAGI. The CDR3 DNA is TGTGCCAGCAGTTACTCGGGCTTACTGACCTACGAGCAGTACTTC. Translation: CASSYSGLLTYEQYF.

The chain combines TRBV14 with TRBJ1-6; tentative D call: TRBD1 (5 bases). CDR1 SGHDN and CDR2 FVKESK come from the germline V gene. Trimming pared 3 bases from V and 6 bases from J, leaving 6 bases between. CDR3 length: 13 amino acids. Here the CDR3 reads CASSHDSNSPLHF. The CDR3 DNA sequence: TGTGCCAGCAGCCATGACAGTAATTCACCCCTCCACTTT.

CDR3 amino acids: CASSALPGKQGYNEQFF. As DNA, the CDR3 is TGTGCCAGTAGTGCTCTTCCAGGCAAACAAGGCTACAATGAGCAGTTCTTC. The chain is built from TRBV19 and TRBJ2-1; D call uncertain. V lost 5 bases, J lost 3 bases, and 20 bases lay in between. Germline CDR1 is LNHDA and CDR2 is SQIVND (reference sequence). The CDR3 is 17 residues long. Complete variable domain (other parts from reference TRBV19 and TRBJ2-1): DGGITQSPKYLFRKEGQNVTLSCEQNLNHDAMYWYRQDPGQGLRLIYYSQIVNDFQKGDIAEGYSVSREKKESFPLTVTSAQKNPTAFYLCASSALPGKQGYNEQFFGPGTRLTVL.

This chain uses TRBV9 with TRBJ1-4; D is uncertain. The CDR3 totals 14 residues. Trimming cost V 4 bases and J 7 bases, with 14 bases left between them. CDR1 and CDR2 (germline): SGDLS, YYNGEE. As DNA, the CDR3 is TGTGCCAGCAGCTCGGACGGGGAGACTGAAAAACTGTTTTTT. Translation gives CASSSDGETEKLFF.

This chain uses TRBV27 with TRBJ2-7; D may be TRBD2 (6 bases). The CDR3 covers 13 residues. CDR1 and CDR2 (germline): MNHEY, SMNVEV (reference sequence). The ends were cut back, 0 bases at V and 4 bases at J, with 7 bases in the middle. CDR3 sequence: CASSLSGGYEQYF. Written as DNA, the CDR3 is TGTGCCAGCAGTTTATCTGGGGGGTACGAGCAGTACTTC.